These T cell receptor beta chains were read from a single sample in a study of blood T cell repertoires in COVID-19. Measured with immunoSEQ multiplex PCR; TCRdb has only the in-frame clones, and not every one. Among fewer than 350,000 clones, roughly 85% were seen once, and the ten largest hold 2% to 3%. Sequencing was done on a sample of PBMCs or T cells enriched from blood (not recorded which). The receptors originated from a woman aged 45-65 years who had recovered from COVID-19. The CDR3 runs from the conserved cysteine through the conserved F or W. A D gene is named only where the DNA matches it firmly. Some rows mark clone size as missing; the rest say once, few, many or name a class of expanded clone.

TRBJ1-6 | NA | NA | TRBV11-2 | TGTGCCAGCAGCTCGCCGACAGCCTATTCACCCCTCCACTTT | CASSSPTAYSPLHF
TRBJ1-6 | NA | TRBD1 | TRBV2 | TGTGCCAGCATACTACAGGGGGCGCTTAATTCACCCCTCCACTTT | CASILQGALNSPLHF
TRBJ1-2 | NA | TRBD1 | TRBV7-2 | TGTGCCAGCAGTATATCGGCTACGGTTGCGGAGACAGGGGCCTATGGCTACACCTTC | CASSISATVAETGAYGYTF
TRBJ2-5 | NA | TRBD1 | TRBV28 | TGTGCCACCCAAGGGGGCCAGGAGACCCAGTACTTC | CATQGGQETQYF
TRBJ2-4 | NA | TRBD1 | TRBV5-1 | TGCGCCAGCAGCCGCCGGGACAGGGGAAACATTCAGTACTTC | CASSRRDRGNIQYF
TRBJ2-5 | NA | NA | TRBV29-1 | TGCAGCGTTGAGTGGGGGCTAGAGACCCAGTACTTC | CSVEWGLETQYF
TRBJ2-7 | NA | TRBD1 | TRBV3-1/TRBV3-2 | TGTGCCAGCAGCCTTCGACAGGGCACCTACGAGCAGTACTTC | CASSLRQGTYEQYF
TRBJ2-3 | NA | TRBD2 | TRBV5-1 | TGCGCCAGCAGCGGAATGGTTGCGGGGGGTAAGACAGATACGCAGTATTTT | CASSGMVAGGKTDTQYF
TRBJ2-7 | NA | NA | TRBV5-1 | TGCGCCAGCAGTAAGGGCACAGCGGCCTACGAGCAGTACTTC | CASSKGTAAYEQYF
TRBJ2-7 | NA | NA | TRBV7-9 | TGTGCCAGCGGCAGGGTAGAGGTAAACTACGAGCAGTACTTC | CASGRVEVNYEQYF
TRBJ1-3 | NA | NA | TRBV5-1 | TGCGCCAGCCGAGCAGGCATCTCTGGAAACACCATATATTTT | CASRAGISGNTIYF
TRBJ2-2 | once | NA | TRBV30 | TGTGCCCAGGCAGCGGGTAACACCGGGGAGCTGTTTTTT | CAQAAGNTGELFF
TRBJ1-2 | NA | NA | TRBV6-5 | TGTGCCAGCAGTTTTCGGGTTGGCTATGGCTACACCTTC | CASSFRVGYGYTF
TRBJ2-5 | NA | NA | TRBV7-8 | TGTGCCAGCAGCTTCAGGAAAGAGACCCAGTACTTC | CASSFRKETQYF
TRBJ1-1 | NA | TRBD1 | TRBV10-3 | TGTGCCGCTAGGACAGGGGGCTCTGAAGCTTTCTTT | CAARTGGSEAFF
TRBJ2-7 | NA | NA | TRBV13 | TGTGCCAGCAGCCCCCCCGACCAGCACTCTAGAGAGCAGTACTTC | CASSPPDQHSREQYF
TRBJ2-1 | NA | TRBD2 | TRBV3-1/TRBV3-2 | TGTGCCAGCAGCCAAACTAGCGGGGGTTTCGATGAGCAGTTCTTC | CASSQTSGGFDEQFF
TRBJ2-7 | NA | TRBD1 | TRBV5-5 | TGTGCCAGCAGCTATCAGGGGGCAAACTCCTACGAGCAGTACTTC | CASSYQGANSYEQYF
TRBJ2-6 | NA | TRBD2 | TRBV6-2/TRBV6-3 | TGTGCCAGCAGTTACCGGGGGGGCAGGGGAGCCGGGGCCAACGTCCTGACTTTC | CASSYRGGRGAGANVLTF
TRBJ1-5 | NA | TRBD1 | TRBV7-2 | TGTGCCAGCAGCTTAGTCAGGGGGCGGTTGGGCAATCAGCCCCAGCATTTT | CASSLVRGRLGNQPQHF
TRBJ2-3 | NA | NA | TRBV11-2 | TGTGCCAGCAGCTTAGATTTGCTAGACGTTACGCAGTATTTT | CASSLDLLDVTQYF
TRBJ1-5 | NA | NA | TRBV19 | TGTGCCAGTAGTATAGATCTATCAGGGCAGGGGTGGAGACAGCCCCAGCATTTT | CASSIDLSGQGWRQPQHF
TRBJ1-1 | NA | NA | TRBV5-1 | TGCGCCAGCAGCTTGGAGTCAGGGGTGAACACTGAAGCTTTCTTT | CASSLESGVNTEAFF
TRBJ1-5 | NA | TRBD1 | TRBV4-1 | TGCGCCAGCAGCCAAGCCTTGACAGGGTCTGCTCAGCCCCAGCATTTT | CASSQALTGSAQPQHF
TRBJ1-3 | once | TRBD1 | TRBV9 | TGTGCCAGCAGCCCCGAGAGACAGGGCTCGGGACACCCCTATGACACCATATATTTT | CASSPERQGSGHPYDTIYF
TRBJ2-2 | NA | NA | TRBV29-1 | TGCAGCGTTGGAGGGATAGGGGAGCTGTTTTTT | CSVGGIGELFF
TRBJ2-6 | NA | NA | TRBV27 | TGTGCCAGCAGTCCTCTAAGCTCTGGGGCCAACGTCCTGACTTTC | CASSPLSSGANVLTF
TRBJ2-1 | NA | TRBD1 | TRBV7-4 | TGTGCCAGCAGCACGGCATGTAGGGACAGCCAGTTCTTC | CASSTACRDSQFF
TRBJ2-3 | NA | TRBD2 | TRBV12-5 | TGTGCTAGTCGTAGCGGGGGCATGGGAAATACGCAGTATTTT | CASRSGGMGNTQYF
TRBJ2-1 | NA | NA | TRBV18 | TGTGCCAGCTCACCACCGTCGCAGGGCAATGAGCAGTTCTTC | CASSPPSQGNEQFF
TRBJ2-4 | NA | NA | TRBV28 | TGTGCCAGCAGTTTAGGCAGGGGCCTGGACTTC | CASSLGRGLDF
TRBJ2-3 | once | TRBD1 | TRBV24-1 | TGTGCCACCAGTGAAAGTTCGGGCAGGGGGTTTCGGGATACGCAGTATTTT | CATSESSGRGFRDTQYF
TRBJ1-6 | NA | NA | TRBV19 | TGTGCCAGTAGTATAAGGTCAGGGGCACCGAATTCACCCCTCCACTTT | CASSIRSGAPNSPLHF
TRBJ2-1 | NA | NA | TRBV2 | TGTGCCAGCAGCGAATGGGACTTATTACGCAATGAGCAGTTCTTC | CASSEWDLLRNEQFF
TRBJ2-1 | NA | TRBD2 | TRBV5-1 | TGCGCCAGCAGCCTCGGGACTAGCGGGGGGCAGGGCAATGAGCAGTTCTTC | CASSLGTSGGQGNEQFF
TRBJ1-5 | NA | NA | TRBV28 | TGTGCCAGCAGTCCACAAAGAGGAAATCAGCCCCAGCATTTT | CASSPQRGNQPQHF
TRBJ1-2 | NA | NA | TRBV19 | TGTGCCAGTAGAACAGGGATAAGCTATGGCTACACCTTC | CASRTGISYGYTF
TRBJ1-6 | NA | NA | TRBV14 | TGTGCCAGCAGCCATCGGGGGTATAATTCACCCCTCCACTTT | CASSHRGYNSPLHF
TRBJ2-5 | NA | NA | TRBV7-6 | TGTGCCAGCAGTCGAGGGGTAACAGGGTCCGGCCAAGAGACCCAGTACTTC | CASSRGVTGSGQETQYF
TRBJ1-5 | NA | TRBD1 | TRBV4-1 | TGCGCCAGCAGCCAGGGGGGGACAGGACTCAATCAGCCCCAGCATTTT | CASSQGGTGLNQPQHF
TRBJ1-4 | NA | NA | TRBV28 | TGTGCCAGCAGTTCGCCCTCAGGGTCCTCAAATGAAAAACTGTTTTTT | CASSSPSGSSNEKLFF
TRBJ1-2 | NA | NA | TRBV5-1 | TGCGCCAGCAGCTTGGTGGGGGCGGACTATGGCTACACCTTC | CASSLVGADYGYTF
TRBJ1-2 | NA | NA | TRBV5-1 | TGCGCCAGCAGCTTGGACGGAGGGAGTGGTGGCTACACCTTC | CASSLDGGSGGYTF
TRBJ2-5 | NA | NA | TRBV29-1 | TGCAGCGTTGGAAACTTCCAAGAGACCCAGTACTTC | CSVGNFQETQYF
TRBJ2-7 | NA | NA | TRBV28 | TGTGCCAGCAGTGACCCGCGGCGACAGGCAACCTACGAGCAGTACTTC | CASSDPRRQATYEQYF
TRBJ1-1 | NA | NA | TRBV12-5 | TGTGCTAGTGGTCTAGAGCCGAACACTGAAGCTTTCTTT | CASGLEPNTEAFF
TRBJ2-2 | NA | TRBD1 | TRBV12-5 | TGTGCTAGTGGTTTGGCATGGGACAGGGACACCGGGGAGCTGTTTTTT | CASGLAWDRDTGELFF
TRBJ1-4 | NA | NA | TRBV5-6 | TGTGCCTCGGGGAGGTCCAATGAAAAACTGTTTTTT | CASGRSNEKLFF
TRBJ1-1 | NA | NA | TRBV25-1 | TGTGCCAGCAGTGGTAACGACGCGGGGCATCGGGGTGAAGCTTTCTTT | CASSGNDAGHRGEAFF
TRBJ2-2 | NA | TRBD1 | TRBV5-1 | TGCGCCAGCAGCACCGGACAGGGGGAGATCGGGGAGCTGTTTTTT | CASSTGQGEIGELFF
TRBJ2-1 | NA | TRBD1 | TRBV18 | TGTGCCAGCTCGATGTACAGGGGCTCCTACAATGAGCAGTTCTTC | CASSMYRGSYNEQFF
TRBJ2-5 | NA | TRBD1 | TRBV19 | TGTGCCAGTAGTATAGATCTCCCTGGACAGGGGCGAGAGACCCAGTACTTC | CASSIDLPGQGRETQYF
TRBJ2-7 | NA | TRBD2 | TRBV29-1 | TGCAGCGTTCGTCCGACTAGCGGGAACGAGCAGTACTTC | CSVRPTSGNEQYF
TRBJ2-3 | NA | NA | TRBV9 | TGTGCCAGCAGCGTACAAGGGGTTAGCACAGATACGCAGTATTTT | CASSVQGVSTDTQYF
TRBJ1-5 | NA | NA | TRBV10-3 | TGTGCCATCAGTGCGACAGGAGCCAATCAGCCCCAGCATTTT | CAISATGANQPQHF
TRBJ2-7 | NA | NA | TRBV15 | TGTGCCACATCGCCGGGAACGACCTACGAGCAGTACTTC | CATSPGTTYEQYF
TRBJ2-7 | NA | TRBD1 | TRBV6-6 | TGTGCCAGCAGGGACAGGGTAGTGTACGAGCAGTACTTC | CASRDRVVYEQYF
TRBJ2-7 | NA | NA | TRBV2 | TGTGCCAGCAGTGAATCCCTAGGGGGCTCCTACGAGCAGTACTTC | CASSESLGGSYEQYF
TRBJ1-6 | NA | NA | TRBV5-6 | TGTGCCAGCAGCTTGGTAGCGGGGGCTAGATCACCCCTCCACTTT | CASSLVAGARSPLHF